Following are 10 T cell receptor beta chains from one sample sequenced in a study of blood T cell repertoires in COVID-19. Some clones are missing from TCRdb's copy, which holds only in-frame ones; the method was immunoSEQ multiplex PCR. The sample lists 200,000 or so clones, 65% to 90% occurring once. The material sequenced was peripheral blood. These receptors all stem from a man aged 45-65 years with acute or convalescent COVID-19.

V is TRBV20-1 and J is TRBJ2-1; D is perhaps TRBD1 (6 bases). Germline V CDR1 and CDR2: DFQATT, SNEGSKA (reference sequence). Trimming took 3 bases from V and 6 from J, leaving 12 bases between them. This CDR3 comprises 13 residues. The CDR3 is CSASWQGFNEQFF. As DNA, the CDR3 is TGCAGTGCTAGTTGGCAGGGGTTCAATGAGCAGTTCTTC.

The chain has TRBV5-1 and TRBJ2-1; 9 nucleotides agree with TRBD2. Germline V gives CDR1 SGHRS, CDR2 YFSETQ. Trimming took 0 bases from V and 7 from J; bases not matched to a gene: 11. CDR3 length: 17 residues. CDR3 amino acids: CASSLVASGATGNEQFF. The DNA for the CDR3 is TGCGCCAGCAGCTTGGTAGCTAGCGGGGCTACGGGGAATGAGCAGTTCTTC.

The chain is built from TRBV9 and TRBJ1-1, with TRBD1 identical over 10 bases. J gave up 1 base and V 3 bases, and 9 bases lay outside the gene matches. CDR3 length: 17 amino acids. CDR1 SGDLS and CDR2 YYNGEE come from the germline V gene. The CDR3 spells CASSGDRGLVGNTEAFF. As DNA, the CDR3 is TGTGCCAGCAGCGGCGACAGGGGGCTTGTTGGGAACACTGAAGCTTTCTTT. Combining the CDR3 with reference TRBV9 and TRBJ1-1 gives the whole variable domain DSGVTQTPKHLITATGQRVTLRCSPRSGDLSVYWYQQSLDQGLQFLIQYYNGEERAKGNILERFSAQQFPDLHSELNLSSLELGDSALYFCASSGDRGLVGNTEAFFGQGTRLTVV.

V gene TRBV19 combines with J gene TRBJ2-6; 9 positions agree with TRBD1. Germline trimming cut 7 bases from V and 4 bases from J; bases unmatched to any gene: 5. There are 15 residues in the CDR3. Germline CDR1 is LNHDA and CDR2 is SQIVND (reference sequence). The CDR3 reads CASTRTGAGANVLTF. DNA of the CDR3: TGTGCCAGTACCAGGACAGGGGCGGGGGCCAACGTCCTGACTTTC.

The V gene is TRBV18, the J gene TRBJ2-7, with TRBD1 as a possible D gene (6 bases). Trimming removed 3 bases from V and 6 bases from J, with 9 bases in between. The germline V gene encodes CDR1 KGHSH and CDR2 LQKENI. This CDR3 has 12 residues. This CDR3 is CASSPQGTEQYF. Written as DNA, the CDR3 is TGTGCCAGCTCACCGCAGGGGACCGAGCAGTACTTC. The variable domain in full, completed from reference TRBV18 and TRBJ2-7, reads NAGVMQNPRHLVRRRGQEARLRCSPMKGHSHVYWYRQLPEEGLKFMVYLQKENIIDESGMPKERFSAEFPKEGPSILRIQQVVRGDSAAYFCASSPQGTEQYFGPGTRLTVT.

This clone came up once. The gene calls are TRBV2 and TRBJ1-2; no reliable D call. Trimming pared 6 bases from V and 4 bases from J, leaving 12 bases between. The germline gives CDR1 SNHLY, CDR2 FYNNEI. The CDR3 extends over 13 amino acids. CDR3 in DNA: TGTGCCAGCAGACCGACACCGTTCTATGGCTACACCTTC. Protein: CASRPTPFYGYTF. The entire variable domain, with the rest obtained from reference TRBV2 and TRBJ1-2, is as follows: EPEVTQTPSHQVTQMGQEVILRCVPISNHLYFYWYRQILGQKVEFLVSFYNNEISEKSEIFDDQFSVERPDGSNFTLKIRSTKLEDSAMYFCASRPTPFYGYTFGSGTRLTVV.

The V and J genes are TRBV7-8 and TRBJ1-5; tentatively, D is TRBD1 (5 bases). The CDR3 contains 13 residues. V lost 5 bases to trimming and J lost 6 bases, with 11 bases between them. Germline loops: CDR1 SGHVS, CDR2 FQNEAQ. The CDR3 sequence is CASSRGLGQPQHF. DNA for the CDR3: TGTGCCAGCAGCAGGGGTCTGGGTCAGCCCCAGCATTTT.

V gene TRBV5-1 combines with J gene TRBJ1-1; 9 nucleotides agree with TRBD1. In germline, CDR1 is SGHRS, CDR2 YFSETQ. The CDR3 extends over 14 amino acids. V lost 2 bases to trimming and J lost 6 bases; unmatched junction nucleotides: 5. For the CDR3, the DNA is TGCGCCAGCAGCTTCGGGACAGGGTTCCCTGAAGCTTTCTTT. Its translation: CASSFGTGFPEAFF.

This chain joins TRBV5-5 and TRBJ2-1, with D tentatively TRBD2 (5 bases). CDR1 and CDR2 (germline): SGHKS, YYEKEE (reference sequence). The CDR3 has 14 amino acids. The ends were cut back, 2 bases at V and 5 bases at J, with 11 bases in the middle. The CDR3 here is CASSFELADNEQFF. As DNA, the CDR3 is TGTGCCAGCAGCTTCGAGCTAGCCGACAATGAGCAGTTCTTC.

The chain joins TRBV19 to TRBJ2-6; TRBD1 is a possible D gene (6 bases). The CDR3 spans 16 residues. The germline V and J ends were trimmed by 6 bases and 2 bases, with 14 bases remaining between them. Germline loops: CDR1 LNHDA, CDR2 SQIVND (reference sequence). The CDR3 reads CASSRDTSPGANVLTF. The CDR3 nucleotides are TGTGCCAGTAGCAGGGACACCAGTCCTGGGGCCAACGTCCTGACTTTC. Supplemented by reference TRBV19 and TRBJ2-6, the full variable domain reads DGGITQSPKYLFRKEGQNVTLSCEQNLNHDAMYWYRQDPGQGLRLIYYSQIVNDFQKGDIAEGYSVSREKKESFPLTVTSAQKNPTAFYLCASSRDTSPGANVLTFGAGSRLTVL.